The 8 T cell receptor beta chains below all came from one sample that was sequenced in a study of blood T cell repertoires in COVID-19. Profiling relied on immunoSEQ multiplex PCR, and the TCRdb table lists in-frame clones only, not all of them. This table holds around 70,000 clones, approximately 80% found once. Material: peripheral blood. The receptors come from a woman of 80 years or more with active or convalescent COVID-19.

This rearrangement joins TRBV7-2 to TRBJ1-1; no firm D call. The CDR3 loop spans 14 amino acids. The germline V gene has CDR1 SGHTA and CDR2 FQGNSA. V was pared by 3 bases and J by 7 bases, with 15 bases between. The CDR3 reads CASSLSISNGEAFF. DNA for the CDR3: TGTGCCAGCAGCTTGTCAATCTCAAACGGTGAAGCTTTCTTT.

The chain couples TRBV7-3 to TRBJ2-2, with TRBD2 matching over 12 bases. With 4 bases clipped from V and 4 bases from J, the junction kept 1 base outside the gene matches. CDR1 and CDR2 from the germline V gene are SGHTA and FQGTGA. CDR3 size: 15 residues. The CDR3 coding sequence is TGTGCCAGCAGCTCACTAGCGGGGGGCACCGGGGAGCTGTTTTTT. Translation gives CASSSLAGGTGELFF. Filled out from reference TRBV7-3 and TRBJ2-2, the complete variable domain reads GAGVSQTPSNKVTEKGKYVELRCDPISGHTALYWYRQSLGQGPEFLIYFQGTGAADDSGLPNDRFFAVRPEGSVSTLKIQRTERGDSAVYLCASSSLAGGTGELFFGEGSRLTVL.

The V and J genes are TRBV19 and TRBJ2-7; possible D gene TRBD1, 8 bases. The CDR3 extends over 16 amino acids. V was clipped by 1 base and J by 3 bases, with 16 bases between them. Germline V lookup: CDR1 LNHDA, CDR2 SQIVND (reference sequence). CDR3 region: CASSIGGGTGFYEQYF. DNA for the CDR3: TGTGCCAGTAGTATAGGGGGGGGGACAGGTTTCTACGAGCAGTACTTC.

The rearrangement uses TRBV4-1 and TRBJ2-7; 10 nucleotides align to TRBD1. The V and J ends lost 3 bases and 7 bases, in that order; junction bases with no gene match: 3. This CDR3 is 13 amino acids long. Germline CDR1 reads MGHRA; CDR2 reads YSYEKL. CDR3 nucleotides: TGCGCCAGCAGCCATCGGACAGGGGGGGAGCAGTACTTC. Translated, it gives CASSHRTGGEQYF.

The V call is TRBV11-3, the J call TRBJ1-1; 9 nucleotides line up with TRBD1. There are 14 residues in the CDR3. Per the germline V gene, CDR1 is SGHNT and CDR2 is YENEEA. The V and J ends lost 5 bases and 9 bases, in that order; junction bases with no gene match: 10. CDR3 region: CASSPSGQGGKAFF. The CDR3, as DNA: TGTGCCAGCAGCCCGTCGGGACAGGGAGGAAAAGCTTTCTTT. Variable domain in full (rest from reference TRBV11-3 and TRBJ1-1): EAGVVQSPRYKIIEKKQPVAFWCNPISGHNTLYWYLQNLGQGPELLIRYENEEAVDDSQLPKDRFSAERLKGVDSTLKIQPAELGDSAVYLCASSPSGQGGKAFFGQGTRLTVV.

The V call is TRBV6-5, the J call TRBJ1-3; the match to TRBD1 covers 10 bases. J lost 8 bases, V lost 7 bases, and 5 bases had no gene match. The CDR3 extends over 13 amino acids. Per the germline V gene, CDR1 is MNHEY and CDR2 is SVGAGI. CDR3 residues: CASTRDRGDTIYF. CDR3 DNA sequence: TGTGCCAGCACCAGGGACAGGGGAGACACCATATATTTT.

The chain links TRBV2 to TRBJ1-1; TRBD1 matches at 8 bases. Germline V CDR1 and CDR2: SNHLY, FYNNEI. This CDR3 is built from 13 residues. Trimming at V came to 11 bases and at J to 6 bases, leaving 11 bases not matched to a gene. The CDR3 DNA sequence: TGTGCCGGAAGTGGACAGGGTGCTTCTGAAGCTTTCTTT. Protein sequence: CAGSGQGASEAFF.

This clone was picked up one time. The chain couples TRBV5-1 to TRBJ2-7, with D perhaps TRBD2 (5 bases). Per germline, CDR1 SGHRS and CDR2 YFSETQ. Trimming took 0 bases from V and 7 from J, leaving 17 bases between them. The CDR3 covers 15 residues. The CDR3 nucleotides are TGCGCCAGCAGCTTGGGGGTCGGGGTTTCTTGGGAGCAGTACTTC. Protein sequence: CASSLGVGVSWEQYF.